One sample yielded the 7 T cell receptor beta chains listed below, sequenced in a study of blood T cell repertoires in COVID-19. The method was immunoSEQ multiplex PCR; TCRdb's version includes in-frame clones alone and lacks a portion of them. The sample holds about 160,000 clones, about 80% seen once. The specimen sequenced was peripheral blood. The receptors here all came from a woman of 80 years or more with acute or convalescent COVID-19.

This clone showed up just a few times. This rearrangement joins TRBV6-4 to TRBJ2-1; possible D gene TRBD2, 5 bases. This CDR3 contains 16 residues. CDR1 is MRHNA and CDR2 is SNTAGT in the germline V gene. Between the trimmed V and J ends, which lost 6 bases and 8 bases, there was a span of 23 bases. The CDR3 bases are TGTGCCAGCAGACCCTCCGAGGGTCTAGTCCACCATGAGCAGTTCTTC. The encoded protein is CASRPSEGLVHHEQFF.

The chain joins TRBV10-1 to TRBJ2-2, with D maybe TRBD1 (6 bases). CDR1 and CDR2 (germline): WNHNN, SYGVQD (reference sequence). V was pared by 9 bases and J by 3 bases, with 11 bases between. This CDR3 has 13 residues. The CDR3 DNA follows: TGCGCCAGTACAGGGTCGGACACCGGGGAGCTGTTTTTT. Translating it yields CASTGSDTGELFF.

The chain uses TRBV30 and TRBJ1-2; D is uncertain. The V and J ends lost 5 bases and 1 base respectively, with 8 bases between them. The CDR3 extends over 12 amino acids. From germline, CDR1 is GTSNPN and CDR2 SVGIG (reference sequence). In DNA form, the CDR3 reads TGTGCCTGGCAGAGGATTAACTATGGCTACACCTTC. As protein: CAWQRINYGYTF.

The chain joins TRBV9 to TRBJ2-1, with 7 bases aligning to TRBD2. Germline trimming cut 0 bases from V and 8 bases from J; bases unmatched to any gene: 5. The CDR3 spans 14 residues. Germline V lookup: CDR1 SGDLS, CDR2 YYNGEE. This CDR3 reads CASSVVSGWHEQFF. The CDR3 nucleotides are TGTGCCAGCAGCGTAGTTAGCGGGTGGCATGAGCAGTTCTTC.

CDR3: CASSEGTSSSYEQYF. In nucleotides, the CDR3 is TGTGCCAGCAGCGAGGGGACTAGTAGCTCCTACGAGCAGTACTTC. The chain carries TRBV3-1 (or the pseudogene TRBV3-2) and TRBJ2-7; 8 bases are a match to TRBD2. Germline V gene data show CDR1 as LGHDT and CDR2 as YNNKEL (reference sequence). This CDR3 spans 15 amino acids. Germline trimming cut 5 bases from V and 0 bases from J; bases unmatched to any gene: 6.

This clone was picked up many times. The chain is built from TRBV7-6 and TRBJ2-5, with D perhaps TRBD2 (6 bases). The CDR3 has 16 amino acids. With 5 bases removed from V and 4 bases from J, the gap between germline ends came to 20 bases. Germline assignment: CDR1 SGHVS and CDR2 FNYEAQ. The CDR3 here is CASSPLGGVRGETQYF. The DNA of the CDR3 is TGTGCCAGCAGCCCGTTAGGCGGGGTGAGGGGAGAGACCCAGTACTTC.

This clone appeared once. This sequence joins TRBV6-2 or TRBV6-3 and TRBJ2-7; 13 nucleotides match TRBD2. Germline assignment: CDR1 MNHEY and CDR2 SVGEGT. The CDR3 has 14 amino acids. Trimming took 6 bases from V and 6 from J; bases not matched to a gene: 5. The CDR3 sequence is CASSVGLAGREQYF. CDR3 sequence (DNA): TGTGCCAGCAGCGTGGGACTAGCGGGACGCGAGCAGTACTTC.